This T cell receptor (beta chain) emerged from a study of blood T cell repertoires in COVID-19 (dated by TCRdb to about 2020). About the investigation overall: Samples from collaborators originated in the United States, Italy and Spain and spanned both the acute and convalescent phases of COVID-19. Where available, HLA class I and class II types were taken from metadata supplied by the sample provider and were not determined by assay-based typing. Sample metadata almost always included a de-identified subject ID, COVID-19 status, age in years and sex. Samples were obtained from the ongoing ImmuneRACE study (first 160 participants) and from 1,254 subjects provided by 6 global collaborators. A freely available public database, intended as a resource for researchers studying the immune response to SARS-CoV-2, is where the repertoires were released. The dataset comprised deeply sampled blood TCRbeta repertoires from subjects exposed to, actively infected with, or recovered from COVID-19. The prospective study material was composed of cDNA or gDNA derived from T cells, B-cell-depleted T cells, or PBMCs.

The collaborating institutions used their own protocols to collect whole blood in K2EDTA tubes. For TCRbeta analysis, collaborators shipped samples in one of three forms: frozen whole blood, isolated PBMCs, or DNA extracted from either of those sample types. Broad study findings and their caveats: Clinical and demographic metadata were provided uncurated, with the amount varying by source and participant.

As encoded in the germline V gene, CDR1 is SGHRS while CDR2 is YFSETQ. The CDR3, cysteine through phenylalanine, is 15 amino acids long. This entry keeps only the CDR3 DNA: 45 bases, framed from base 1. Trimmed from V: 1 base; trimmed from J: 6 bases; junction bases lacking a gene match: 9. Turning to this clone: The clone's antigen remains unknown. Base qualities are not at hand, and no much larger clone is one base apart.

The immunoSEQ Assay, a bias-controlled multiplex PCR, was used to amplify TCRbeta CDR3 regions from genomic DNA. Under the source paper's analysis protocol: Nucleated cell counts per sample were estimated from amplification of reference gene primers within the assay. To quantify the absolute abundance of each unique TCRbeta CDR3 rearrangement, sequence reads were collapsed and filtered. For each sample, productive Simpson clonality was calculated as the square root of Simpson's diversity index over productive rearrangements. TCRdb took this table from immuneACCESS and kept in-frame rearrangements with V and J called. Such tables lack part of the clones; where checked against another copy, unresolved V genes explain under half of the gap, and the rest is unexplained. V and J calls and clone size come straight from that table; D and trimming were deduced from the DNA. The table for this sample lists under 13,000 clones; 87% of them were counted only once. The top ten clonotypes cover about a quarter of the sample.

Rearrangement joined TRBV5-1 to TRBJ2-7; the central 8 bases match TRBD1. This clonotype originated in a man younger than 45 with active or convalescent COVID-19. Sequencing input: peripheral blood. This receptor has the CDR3 CASSLSGQGKGEQYF. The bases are TGCGCCAGCAGCTTGAGCGGACAGGGTAAGGGCGAGCAGTACTTC.